This T cell receptor (beta chain) appears in the sequencing data of a study of cytotoxic CD8 clonotypes in ibrutinib-treated CLL. The method was immunoSEQ multiplex PCR; TCRdb's version includes in-frame clones alone and lacks a portion of them. The sample contains 150,000 to 200,000 clones, approximately 91% of which appear only once. The germline V gene has CDR1 SEHNR and CDR2 FQNEAQ (reference sequence). This CDR3 has 11 residues. V was cut by 2 bases and J by 7 bases, with 3 bases left in between. The chain employs TRBV7-9 and TRBJ2-1; no clear D gene. The clonotype was recovered from a human donor with chronic lymphocytic leukemia. Sequences were derived from PBMCs, sampled at disease progression, from a patient treated with ibrutinib. For the CDR3, the DNA is TGTGCCAGCAGCTTAATAAATGAGCAGTTCTTC. It specifies CASSLINEQFF.